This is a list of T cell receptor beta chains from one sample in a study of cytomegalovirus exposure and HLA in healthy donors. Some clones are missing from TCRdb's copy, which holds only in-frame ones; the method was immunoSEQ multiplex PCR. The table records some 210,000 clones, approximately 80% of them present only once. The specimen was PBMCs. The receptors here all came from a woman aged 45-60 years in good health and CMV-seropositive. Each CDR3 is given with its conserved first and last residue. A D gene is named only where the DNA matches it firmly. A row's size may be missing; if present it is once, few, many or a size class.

cdr3_aa: CASSLTGRGGEETQYF
cdr3_nt: TGTGCCAGCAGCTTAACAGGGCGGGGGGGCGAAGAGACCCAGTACTTC
clone_size: NA
j_call: TRBJ2-5
d_call: TRBD2
v_call: TRBV7-3

cdr3_aa: CASSVQGASYNEQFF
cdr3_nt: TGTGCCAGCAGCGTACAGGGGGCATCCTACAATGAGCAGTTCTTC
clone_size: NA
j_call: TRBJ2-1
d_call: TRBD1
v_call: TRBV9

cdr3_aa: CASRGTGKTEAFF
cdr3_nt: TGCGCCAGCAGAGGGACAGGGAAAACTGAAGCTTTCTTT
clone_size: once
j_call: TRBJ1-1
d_call: TRBD1
v_call: TRBV4-1

cdr3_aa: CASILGQANYGYTF
cdr3_nt: TGTGCCAGCATCCTAGGACAGGCCAACTATGGCTACACCTTC
clone_size: NA
j_call: TRBJ1-2
d_call: TRBD1
v_call: TRBV7-2

cdr3_aa: CASSVAGTGEVGEKLFF
cdr3_nt: TGTGCCAGCAGCGTAGCTGGGACAGGGGAAGTCGGAGAAAAACTGTTTTTT
clone_size: NA
j_call: TRBJ1-4
d_call: TRBD1
v_call: TRBV9

cdr3_aa: CASSLGLIQGTEAFF
cdr3_nt: TGTGCCAGCAGCTTAGGGCTAATACAGGGGACTGAAGCTTTCTTT
clone_size: NA
j_call: TRBJ1-1
d_call: TRBD1
v_call: TRBV11-2

cdr3_aa: CASSKRNSGQGNEKLFF
cdr3_nt: TGTGCCAGCAGCAAAAGAAACTCGGGACAGGGGAATGAAAAACTGTTTTTT
clone_size: NA
j_call: TRBJ1-4
d_call: NA
v_call: TRBV21-1

cdr3_aa: CASSGQFYGYTF
cdr3_nt: TGTGCCAGCAGTGGACAGTTTTATGGCTACACCTTC
clone_size: NA
j_call: TRBJ1-2
d_call: NA
v_call: TRBV6-5

cdr3_aa: CASSAPGQGASDGYTF
cdr3_nt: TGTGCCAGCAGCGCACCGGGACAGGGGGCGTCGGATGGCTACACCTTC
clone_size: NA
j_call: TRBJ1-2
d_call: TRBD1
v_call: TRBV9

cdr3_aa: CASSASRDSDEQYF
cdr3_nt: TGTGCCAGCTCAGCCTCGCGGGATTCCGACGAGCAGTACTTC
clone_size: NA
j_call: TRBJ2-7
d_call: NA
v_call: TRBV18

cdr3_aa: CASSVGGADRNEQFF
cdr3_nt: TGTGCCAGCAGCGTCGGGGGGGCCGATCGGAATGAGCAGTTCTTC
clone_size: NA
j_call: TRBJ2-1
d_call: TRBD2
v_call: TRBV9

cdr3_aa: CASKQERSTDTQYF
cdr3_nt: TGTGCCAGCAAACAGGAACGTAGCACAGATACGCAGTATTTT
clone_size: NA
j_call: TRBJ2-3
d_call: NA
v_call: TRBV11-2

cdr3_aa: CASSTYRGSGEKLFF
cdr3_nt: TGTGCCAGCAGTACCTACAGGGGGAGTGGTGAAAAACTGTTTTTT
clone_size: NA
j_call: TRBJ1-4
d_call: TRBD1
v_call: TRBV27

cdr3_aa: CASSLGQGFYEQYF
cdr3_nt: TGTGCCAGCAGCTTAGGGCAGGGCTTCTACGAGCAGTACTTC
clone_size: NA
j_call: TRBJ2-7
d_call: NA
v_call: TRBV7-6

cdr3_aa: CSGTSGNQQFF
cdr3_nt: TGCAGCGGGACTAGCGGGAACCAGCAGTTCTTC
clone_size: NA
j_call: TRBJ2-1
d_call: TRBD2
v_call: TRBV20-1

cdr3_aa: CASSPAGTATYEQYF
cdr3_nt: TGTGCCAGCAGTCCCGCCGGGACAGCGACCTACGAGCAGTACTTC
clone_size: NA
j_call: TRBJ2-7
d_call: TRBD1
v_call: TRBV28

cdr3_aa: CASSSDRGLTGYTF
cdr3_nt: TGTGCCAGCAGCTCCGACAGGGGCCTAACGGGCTACACCTTC
clone_size: few
j_call: TRBJ1-2
d_call: TRBD1
v_call: TRBV5-4

cdr3_aa: CASSRYRQGDEQYF
cdr3_nt: TGCGCCAGCAGCCGATACCGACAGGGCGACGAGCAGTACTTC
clone_size: many
j_call: TRBJ2-7
d_call: TRBD1
v_call: TRBV4-3

cdr3_aa: CASSKGQINEKLFF
cdr3_nt: TGTGCCAGTAGTAAAGGACAGATTAATGAAAAACTGTTTTTT
clone_size: once
j_call: TRBJ1-4
d_call: NA
v_call: TRBV19

cdr3_aa: CASSQTGGEQYF
cdr3_nt: TGTGCCAGCAGTCAGACAGGGGGCGAGCAGTACTTC
clone_size: NA
j_call: TRBJ2-7
d_call: TRBD1
v_call: TRBV6-6

cdr3_aa: CASSPGTGDSYEQYF
cdr3_nt: TGTGCCAGCAGTCCCGGGACAGGGGACTCCTACGAGCAGTACTTC
clone_size: NA
j_call: TRBJ2-7
d_call: TRBD1
v_call: TRBV28

cdr3_aa: CASSLAQYNEQFF
cdr3_nt: TGCGCCAGCAGCTTGGCACAGTACAATGAGCAGTTCTTC
clone_size: NA
j_call: TRBJ2-1
d_call: NA
v_call: TRBV5-1

cdr3_aa: CASSWDRGSTGELFF
cdr3_nt: TGTGCCAGCAGTTGGGACAGGGGATCCACCGGGGAGCTGTTTTTT
clone_size: NA
j_call: TRBJ2-2
d_call: TRBD1
v_call: TRBV2

cdr3_aa: CASSVSLQGPTDTQYF
cdr3_nt: TGTGCCAGCAGCGTTAGTTTACAGGGGCCCACAGATACGCAGTATTTT
clone_size: NA
j_call: TRBJ2-3
d_call: TRBD1
v_call: TRBV9

cdr3_aa: CASSFSAANYGYTF
cdr3_nt: TGTGCCAGCAGTTTTTCCGCAGCTAACTATGGCTACACCTTC
clone_size: NA
j_call: TRBJ1-2
d_call: NA
v_call: TRBV28

cdr3_aa: CSAALGQGDREQYF
cdr3_nt: TGCAGCGCCGCTCTTGGCCAGGGGGATCGAGAGCAGTACTTC
clone_size: NA
j_call: TRBJ2-7
d_call: TRBD1
v_call: TRBV29-1

cdr3_aa: CASSLSSGVGNEKLFF
cdr3_nt: TGTGCCAGCAGCTTATCGTCGGGGGTGGGTAATGAAAAACTGTTTTTT
clone_size: few
j_call: TRBJ1-4
d_call: NA
v_call: TRBV7-2

cdr3_aa: CASSFNYGGRGAFF
cdr3_nt: TGTGCCAGCAGTTTTAATTACGGGGGGCGCGGAGCTTTCTTT
clone_size: once
j_call: TRBJ1-1
d_call: NA
v_call: TRBV28